The present TCR beta chain was sequenced within a study of radiation and T cells in renal cell carcinoma. Study-wide points: No pretreatment tumor biopsies were available for baseline clonotypes.

On this clone: Antigen unknown.

Time point described: baseline pretreatment blood. Described treatment: 15 Gy SBRT to primary tumor, nephrectomy 4 weeks later. Blood was sampled at baseline, 2 weeks and 4 weeks after SBRT. Sequencing was performed with immunoSEQ multiplex PCR; in TCRdb, only in-frame clones are kept and a portion is missing. The sample lists about 140,000 clones, 75% to 90% occurring once. The V end was cut by 3 bases, the J end by 4 bases, with 10 bases between. The germline gives CDR1 MDHEN, CDR2 SYDVKM. This CDR3 is built from 14 residues. The material was blood, obtained from a patient whose treatment included radiotherapy and nephrectomy. The V and J genes are TRBV28 and TRBJ2-1; D gene uncertain. The source of this sequence is a woman between 45 and 65 years old with renal cell carcinoma. The CDR3, as DNA: TGTGCCAGCAGTTTGACGGCGGAGTACAATGAGCAGTTCTTC. Amino acids: CASSLTAEYNEQFF.